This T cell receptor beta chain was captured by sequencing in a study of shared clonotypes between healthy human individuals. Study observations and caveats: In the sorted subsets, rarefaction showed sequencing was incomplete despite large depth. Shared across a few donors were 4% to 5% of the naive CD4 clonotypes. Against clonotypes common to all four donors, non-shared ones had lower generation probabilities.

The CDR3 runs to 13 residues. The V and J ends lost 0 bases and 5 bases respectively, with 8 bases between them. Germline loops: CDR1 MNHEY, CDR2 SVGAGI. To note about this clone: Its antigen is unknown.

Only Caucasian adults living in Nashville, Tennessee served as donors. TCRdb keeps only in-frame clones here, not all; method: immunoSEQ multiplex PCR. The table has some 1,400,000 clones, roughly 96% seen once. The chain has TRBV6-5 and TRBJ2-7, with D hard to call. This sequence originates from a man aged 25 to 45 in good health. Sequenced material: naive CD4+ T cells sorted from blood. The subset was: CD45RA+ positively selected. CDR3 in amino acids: CASSYSDRDEQYF. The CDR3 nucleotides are TGTGCCAGCAGTTACTCGGACCGGGACGAGCAGTACTTC.